The T cell receptor (beta chain) described here comes from a study of radiotherapy plus CTLA-4 blockade in lung cancer. On the study more broadly: Objective responses occurred in around 20% of patients; about 34% had disease control. Study-level points and caveats: Per reports, early blood T cell clone dynamics, plus interferon-beta, forecast response most strongly.

On this clone itself: Its antigen is not identified.

The germline gives CDR1 SGHRS, CDR2 YFSETQ. The CDR3 has 16 amino acids. V lost 3 bases and J lost 1, with 15 bases in between. Those patients who had chemo-refractory metastatic non-small-cell lung cancer were given focal radiation along with CTLA-4 blockade through ipilimumab. TCRdb keeps only in-frame clones here, not all; method: immunoSEQ multiplex PCR. The sample lists around 110,000 clones, 85% to 90% seen once, with about 7% in the top ten. The TCR comes from a human donor with non-small cell lung cancer that progressed on radiotherapy plus ipilimumab. Sample: peripheral blood, taken from a patient treated with radiotherapy plus ipilimumab. The chain carries TRBV5-1 and TRBJ2-3, with unresolved D. CDR3 nucleotide sequence: TGCGCCAGCAGCTCGGCTTTAGACGGCGGCACAGATACGCAGTATTTT. Its translation: CASSSALDGGTDTQYF. Looking up the rest from reference TRBV5-1 and TRBJ2-3 gives the full variable domain: KAGVTQTPRYLIKTRGQQVTLSCSPISGHRSVSWYQQTPGQGLQFLFEYFSETQRNKGNFPGRFSGRQFSNSRSEMNVSTLELGDSALYLCASSSALDGGTDTQYFGPGTRLTVL.